One sample yielded the 20 T cell receptor beta chains listed below, sequenced in a study of beta chain features in type 1 diabetes. Expressed TCRB transcripts were sequenced because the entire RNA isolate underwent reverse transcription. Clones were sequenced by immunoSEQ multiplex PCR, and TCRdb holds only the in-frame ones, with some missing. The repertoire consists of almost 250,000 clones, with 12% to 15% occurring once and the leading ten covering around 0.03%. Sequencing was performed on naive CD4+ T cells from blood. These receptor sequences come from a woman aged 40 to 50 in good health.

This clone showed up just a few times. The V gene is TRBV27, the J gene TRBJ2-2; TRBD1 is a possible D gene (5 bases). The germline V gene encodes CDR1 MNHEY and CDR2 SMNVEV (reference sequence). The CDR3 is made up of 14 amino acids. Trimming shortened V by 2 bases and J by 6 bases, and 10 bases separated the two germline ends. This chain's CDR3 is CASSLPDNSGELFF. Written as DNA, the CDR3 is TGTGCCAGCAGTTTACCGGACAACTCCGGGGAGCTGTTTTTT.

The rearrangement uses TRBV4-1 and TRBJ1-4; D remains ambiguous. Germline-derived CDR1 and CDR2 are MGHRA and YSYEKL. Trimming pared 1 base from V and 3 bases from J, leaving 6 bases between. The CDR3 loop spans 14 amino acids. The CDR3 loop is CASSQAVPNEKLFF. As DNA, the CDR3 is TGCGCCAGCAGCCAAGCGGTCCCTAATGAAAAACTGTTTTTT.

This chain links TRBV7-6 with TRBJ2-7, with 7 bases aligning to TRBD2. Unmatched junction bases numbered 6, after V lost 2 bases and J lost 5 bases. CDR3 size: 14 residues. The germline gives CDR1 SGHVS, CDR2 FNYEAQ. CDR3 loop: CASSLSGGGDEQYF. For the CDR3, the DNA is TGTGCCAGCAGCTTAAGTGGGGGGGGTGACGAGCAGTACTTC.

The V call is TRBV6-5, the J call TRBJ2-1; 9 nucleotides match TRBD1. V was clipped by 5 bases and J by 0 bases; unmatched bases: 2. There are 15 residues in the CDR3. Looked up from germline, CDR1 is MNHEY and CDR2 is SVGAGI. The CDR3: CASSKTGGSYNEQFF. DNA of the CDR3: TGTGCCAGCAGTAAGACAGGGGGCTCCTACAATGAGCAGTTCTTC.

This clone came up a few times. The chain employs TRBV7-2 and TRBJ2-7, with TRBD1 matching over 9 bases. CDR1 is SGHTA and CDR2 is FQGNSA in the germline V gene. V dropped 0 bases and J dropped 4; count of bases not matched to a gene: 10. The CDR3 loop spans 17 amino acids. CDR3 amino acids: CASSLAGTGFQGYEQYF. DNA of the CDR3: TGTGCCAGCAGCTTAGCCGGGACAGGGTTTCAGGGATACGAGCAGTACTTC.

This clone was seen more than once but under ten times. The rearrangement joins TRBV18 to TRBJ1-1; D perhaps matches TRBD1 (5 bases). Germline V gene data show CDR1 as KGHSH and CDR2 as LQKENI. The CDR3 is 13 residues long. Trimming stripped 0 bases from V and 6 bases from J, with 8 bases between. Written as DNA, the CDR3 is TGTGCCAGCTCACCACCGGGGCTACCTGAAGCTTTCTTT. Translation gives CASSPPGLPEAFF.

The gene calls are TRBV6-5 and TRBJ2-7, with TRBD2 identical over 9 bases. This CDR3 spans 15 amino acids. Germline values: CDR1 MNHEY, CDR2 SVGAGI. Trimming cost V 2 bases and J 4 bases; bases outside gene matches: 6. CDR3 sequence: CASSYGRGGPYEQYF. The CDR3 DNA is TGTGCCAGCAGTTACGGGCGGGGGGGACCTTACGAGCAGTACTTC.

Only a few counts were recorded for this clone. V gene TRBV18 combines with J gene TRBJ2-1; possibly TRBD2 for D (6 bases). Between the trimmed V and J ends, which lost 3 bases and 10 bases, there was a span of 7 bases. The V gene's germline CDR1 is KGHSH and CDR2 LQKENI. The CDR3 has 11 residues. Here the CDR3 reads CASSPGREQFF. The CDR3 DNA reads TGTGCCAGCTCACCGGGGAGGGAGCAGTTCTTC.

The chain uses TRBV5-6 and TRBJ2-7; 7 nucleotides line up with TRBD1. V was clipped by 5 bases and J by 3 bases; unmatched bases: 5. CDR3 length equals 13 residues. Germline CDR1 SGHDT, CDR2 YYEEEE. This CDR3 reads CASRYGTVYEQYF. DNA of the CDR3: TGTGCCAGCAGATACGGGACAGTCTACGAGCAGTACTTC.

V is TRBV5-6 and J is TRBJ1-5, with TRBD1 matching over 7 bases. The CDR3 length is 14 residues. The V gene's germline CDR1 is SGHDT and CDR2 YYEEEE. The V gene end was trimmed by 2 bases and the J gene end by 7 bases; junction bases not matched to a gene: 6. The chain's CDR3 is CASSLGQAAQPQHF. The DNA for the CDR3 is TGTGCCAGCAGCTTAGGACAGGCAGCCCAGCCCCAGCATTTT.

This CDR3 is CASSPNRDSDEQYF. In nucleotides, the CDR3 is TGTGCCAGCTCGCCTAACAGGGATTCCGACGAGCAGTACTTC. V usage is TRBV18 and J usage is TRBJ2-7; D may be TRBD1 (6 bases). Germline assignment: CDR1 KGHSH and CDR2 LQKENI. V shed 6 bases and J shed 5 bases, with 17 bases lying between them. The CDR3 sequence is 14 residues long.

This clone has just a few counts. The V call is TRBV7-9, the J call TRBJ2-3; 12 bases are a match to TRBD2. The CDR3 is made up of 15 amino acids. V was clipped by 5 bases and J by 6 bases; unmatched bases: 6. Germline-derived CDR1 and CDR2 are SEHNR and FQNEAQ (reference sequence). CDR3 amino acids: CASSLTSGGRDTQYF. As DNA, the CDR3 is TGTGCCAGCAGCCTAACTAGCGGGGGGCGCGATACGCAGTATTTT.

The V and J genes are TRBV5-5 and TRBJ1-5; D is ambiguous. This CDR3 contains 15 residues. Germline V gene data show CDR1 as SGHKS and CDR2 as YYEKEE (reference sequence). V was cut by 0 bases and J by 4 bases, with 11 bases left in between. The CDR3 DNA reads as TGTGCCAGCAGCTTGGTATGGGGAGGGAATCAGCCCCAGCATTTT. Translating it yields CASSLVWGGNQPQHF.

This chain uses TRBV7-2 with TRBJ1-5; 11 bases are a match to TRBD1. After removal of 5 bases from V and 1 base from J, the junction contained 7 bases not matched to a gene. Germline CDR1 SGHTA, CDR2 FQGNSA. CDR3 length: 17 amino acids. CDR3: CASSPRTGGTSNQPQHF. The CDR3 DNA reads TGTGCCAGCAGCCCCCGGACAGGGGGCACCAGCAATCAGCCCCAGCATTTT.

The chain uses TRBV5-4 and TRBJ1-2, with 8 bases matching TRBD1. J lost 3 bases, V lost 9 bases, and 13 bases had no gene match. The CDR3 contains 15 residues. The germline V gene encodes CDR1 SGHNT and CDR2 YYREEE (reference sequence). The CDR3 is CAIRRGIQGDYGYTF. The DNA for the CDR3 is TGTGCCATCCGCCGCGGGATACAGGGGGACTATGGCTACACCTTC.

The V call is TRBV5-1, the J call TRBJ2-5; D ambiguous. The V and J ends lost 5 bases and 10 bases respectively, with 15 bases between them. Germline values: CDR1 SGHRS, CDR2 YFSETQ. The CDR3 length is 12 residues. CDR3 in amino acids: CASRNEARGQYF. CDR3 DNA: TGCGCCAGCAGGAACGAGGCGCGCGGCCAGTACTTC.

There are many counts of this clone. The chain couples TRBV4-2 to TRBJ2-4; D not certain. Germline V gives CDR1 LGHNA, CDR2 YNFKEQ. V gave up 1 base and J gave up 5 bases, with 3 bases separating them. This CDR3 has 12 residues. The CDR3 region has the DNA TGTGCCAGCAGCCAAGCTGAAAACATTCAGTACTTC. This gives the protein CASSQAENIQYF.

The table lists this clone with a few counts. The V and J genes are TRBV11-2 and TRBJ2-3, with TRBD2 identical over 12 bases. The CDR3 totals 16 residues. V lost 0 bases and J lost 7; bases outside the gene matches: 5. Germline CDR1 reads SGHAT; CDR2 reads FQNNGV. The CDR3 region has the DNA TGTGCCAGCAGCTTAGATCTAGCGGGGGGGCAAAATACGCAGTATTTT. Amino acids: CASSLDLAGGQNTQYF.

This chain connects TRBV4-3 to TRBJ2-2, with 13 bases that match TRBD2. Germline CDR1 is LGHNA and CDR2 is YSLEER. The CDR3 extends over 16 amino acids. V shed 4 bases and J 8 bases; nucleotides not matched to a gene: 7. The chain's CDR3 is CASSPWTSGGLGELFF. CDR3 DNA: TGCGCCAGCAGCCCCTGGACTAGCGGGGGATTGGGGGAGCTGTTTTTT.

The rearrangement uses TRBV5-1 and TRBJ2-3; D may be TRBD1 (6 bases). Germline CDR1 SGHRS, CDR2 YFSETQ. The ends were cut back, 0 bases at V and 4 bases at J, with 18 bases in the middle. This CDR3 has 17 amino acids. DNA for the CDR3: TGCGCCAGCAGCTTGGCCGTAGGGTCAGGGGCACCAGATACGCAGTATTTT. This translates into CASSLAVGSGAPDTQYF.